This T cell receptor beta chain was found in a study of cytomegalovirus exposure and HLA in healthy donors. The PCR had 60 Vbeta and 13 Jbeta primers. Only in-frame clones appear in the TCRdb table, and some are missing; sequencing was by immunoSEQ multiplex PCR. This table has some 150,000 clones, 62% appearing once. Material: PBMCs. This sequence originates from a man between 40 and 49 years old in good health and CMV-seronegative.

In nucleotides, the CDR3 is TGTGCCAGCAGCTTAGGCTTACACACAGATACGCAGTATTTT. Translating it yields CASSLGLHTDTQYF. V usage is TRBV7-8 and J usage is TRBJ2-3; D gene unclear. Per germline, CDR1 SGHVS and CDR2 FQNEAQ. The CDR3 has 14 residues. V gave up 1 base and J gave up 2 bases, with 7 bases separating them.